This T cell receptor beta chain was observed in a study of blood T cells in healthy people across ages. On the study more broadly: Per two T cells, about one barcoded beta molecule was captured through template switching. Overall study results and limits: It was the long-lived donors that had more naive CD4+ cells and higher diversity than aged donors.

This clonotype has more than one count but fewer than ten. Its antigen is unidentified. CDR3 length equals 14 residues. Together with a sample-barcoded 5' primer, a J-beta primer mix was included in a second PCR lasting about 7 to 11 cycles. Each sample provided no less than 2.5 million CDR3-containing paired-end reads. One entry per CDR3 protein, called by TCRdb with MiXCR from the 5' RACE reads. The sample contains under 1 million distinct CDR3 sequences, roughly 44% of which appear only once. This clonotype was sampled from a man aged 55 to 70 in good health. Specimen: blood. V and J are TRBV21-1 and TRBJ2-1; the DNA was not used to check the table's D call, TRBD2. TRBV21-1 is flagged as a pseudogene. This CDR3 reads CASSAGGRYNEQFF. The CDR3 DNA sequence: TGTGCCAGCAGCGCGGGGGGGCGCTACAATGAGCAGTTCTTC.